The subject of this entry is one T cell receptor beta chain. Its antigen is currently unknown. The germline CDR1 and CDR2 sequences are LNHDA and SQIVND (reference sequence). The CDR3 has 14 amino acids. The V gene end was trimmed by 8 bases and the J gene end by 5 bases; junction bases not matched to a gene: 8. This sample is part of a study of cytomegalovirus exposure and HLA in healthy donors. Regarding the study as a whole: Differences between HLA loci emerged in a later analysis of TCR association rates, with DRB1 most and HLA-C fewest.

The PCR used 60 Vbeta and 13 Jbeta primers. The protocol was immunoSEQ multiplex PCR, while the TCRdb copy is restricted to in-frame clones and leaves out a portion. The data show around 120,000 clones, with 70% to 80% seen just once and roughly 11% held by the top ten. Source material: PBMCs. V and J are TRBV19 and TRBJ2-7; 11 positions agree with TRBD1. The clonotype originates from a woman aged 45-65 years in good health and CMV-seropositive. CDR3 in amino acids: CASGWGQGGDEQYF. In DNA form, the CDR3 reads TGTGCCAGTGGATGGGGACAGGGGGGCGACGAGCAGTACTTC.